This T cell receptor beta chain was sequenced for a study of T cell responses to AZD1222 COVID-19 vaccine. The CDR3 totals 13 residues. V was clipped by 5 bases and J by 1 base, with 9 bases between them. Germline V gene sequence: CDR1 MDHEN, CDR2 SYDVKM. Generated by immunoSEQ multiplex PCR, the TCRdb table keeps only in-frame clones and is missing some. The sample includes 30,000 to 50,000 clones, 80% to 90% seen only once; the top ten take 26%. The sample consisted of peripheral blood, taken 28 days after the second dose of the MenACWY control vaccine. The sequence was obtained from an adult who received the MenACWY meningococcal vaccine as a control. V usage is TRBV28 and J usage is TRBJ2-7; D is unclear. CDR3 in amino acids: CASSPSRSYEQYF. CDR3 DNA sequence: TGTGCCAGCAGTCCCTCCCGGTCCTACGAGCAGTACTTC. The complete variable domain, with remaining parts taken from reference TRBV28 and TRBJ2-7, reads DVKVTQSSRYLVKRTGEKVFLECVQDMDHENMFWYRQDPGLGLRLIYFSYDVKMKEKGDIPEGYSVSREKKERFSLILESASTNQTSMYLCASSPSRSYEQYFGPGTRLTVT.